This T cell receptor (beta chain) was profiled in a study of blood T cell repertoires in COVID-19. Study information: The samples span acute and convalescent COVID-19 from the United States, Italy and Spain.

This CDR3 is 15 amino acids long. In germline, CDR1 is SGDLS, CDR2 YYNGEE. V was clipped by 3 bases and J by 5 bases, with 16 bases between them. Repertoires were generated with immunoSEQ multiplex PCR, while TCRdb's copy carries only in-frame clones and drops some. The sample holds roughly 100,000 clones, just over 85% seen once. The sample comprised peripheral blood. The chain recombines TRBV9 with TRBJ2-3; perhaps TRBD2 as D (7 bases). The clonotype comes from a human donor in a cohort sampled during active COVID-19. CDR3 amino acids: CASSGAGAPVDTQYF. CDR3 DNA: TGTGCCAGCAGCGGGGCGGGGGCGCCTGTAGATACGCAGTATTTT.